What follows describes a single T cell receptor beta chain. The table lists this clonotype with a few counts. Its antigen is unknown. No quality values exist for individual bases; no much larger clone is one base distant. The data belong to a study of response to subunit inactivated influenza vaccine (dated by TCRdb to 2016 to 2018). Regarding the study in general: Deep quantitative T cell receptor repertoire profiling was used in the study to track responses to a trivalent subunit inactivated influenza vaccine.

The paper as a whole reports these results and caveats: According to the authors, only a limited number of new T cells may be recruited by each seasonal influenza vaccination.

For CDR1 and CDR2, the germline V gene lists SGHTA and FQGNSA. The trim is 4 bases for V and 2 bases for J, with a gap of 7 bases between the germline ends. From the cysteine through the phenylalanine, the CDR3 covers 13 amino acids. Only the CDR3 DNA stays, 39 bases, in frame from base 1. Libraries came from RT-PCR. The listed sequencing device is Illumina HiSeq 2500. The public reads were reprocessed in TCRdb via fastp at Q25 and MiXCR, keeping in-frame beta chains. A single entry per CDR3 protein holds the most common genes and DNA from its merged rows. Present in this sample are some 500,000 distinct CDR3 sequences, about 25% of which were seen just once. The top ten constitute under 2.5% of the sample.

Here the chain combines TRBV7-2 and TRBJ2-3; the D gene is unclear. Sequenced here: CD4+ T cells sorted from PBMCs, sampled less than 6 days after vaccination. The receptor's source is a man aged 50 to 59 who received an inactivated influenza vaccine. Donor details come from another sample of the same person, matched by shared clones. The CDR3 region: CASSSANTDTQYF. The DNA is TGTGCCAGCAGCTCCGCGAACACAGATACGCAGTATTTT.